These 8 T cell receptor beta chains share one sample of origin, sequenced in a study of CD8 T cells in ankylosing spondylitis. Study-level findings and limits: A TCR beta motif of several highly homologous variants seemed to mark ankylosing spondylitis blood.

TCRdb analysed the 5' RACE reads with MiXCR anew, one entry per CDR3 protein. Among around 770,000 distinct CDR3 sequences listed, around 19% were seen once. These TCRs' antigens remain unknown. The sample comprised blood, either unsorted or a sorted T cell fraction (not recorded which). The receptors originated from a male donor with ankylosing spondylitis.

This clonotype has only a few counts. The chain recombines TRBV20-1 with TRBJ2-2; the D gene is possibly TRBD2 (5 bases). CDR3 length: 11 amino acids. Trimming removed 7 bases from V and 7 bases from J, with 10 bases in between. Germline CDR1 reads DFQATT; CDR2 reads SNEGSKA (reference sequence). The CDR3 reads CSGSVGGELFF. In DNA, the CDR3 is TGCAGTGGTAGCGTCGGCGGGGAGCTGTTTTTT.

The table lists this clonotype with a few counts. This chain connects TRBV5-1 to TRBJ2-4; TRBD1 matches at 9 bases. Germline-derived CDR1 and CDR2 are SGHRS and YFSETQ. The CDR3 spans 16 residues. Unmatched junction bases numbered 2, after V lost 0 bases and J lost 1 base. The CDR3 loop is CASSLGGQGAKNIQYF. The DNA for the CDR3 is TGCGCCAGCAGCTTGGGTGGACAGGGGGCCAAAAACATTCAGTACTTC.

V and J are TRBV4-2 and TRBJ2-3, with TRBD2 identical over 9 bases. In germline, CDR1 is LGHNA, CDR2 YNFKEQ. The CDR3 is 16 residues long. The junction had 6 bases not matched to a gene; V was cut back by 0 bases and J by 5 bases. CDR3: CASSQEVAGVVDTQYF. CDR3 in DNA: TGTGCCAGCAGCCAAGAAGTAGCGGGAGTGGTAGATACGCAGTATTTT.

This clonotype was counted between two and nine times. V gene TRBV5-1 combines with J gene TRBJ2-5; the match to TRBD1 covers 10 bases. Germline assignment: CDR1 SGHRS and CDR2 YFSETQ. With 2 bases clipped from V and 6 bases from J, the junction kept 7 bases outside the gene matches. The CDR3 loop spans 15 amino acids. CDR3 region: CASSLTGQGIQTQYF. CDR3 nucleotide sequence: TGCGCCAGCAGCTTAACGGGACAGGGGATACAGACCCAGTACTTC. Looking up the rest from reference TRBV5-1 and TRBJ2-5 gives the full variable domain: KAGVTQTPRYLIKTRGQQVTLSCSPISGHRSVSWYQQTPGQGLQFLFEYFSETQRNKGNFPGRFSGRQFSNSRSEMNVSTLELGDSALYLCASSLTGQGIQTQYFGPGTRLLVL.

This clonotype was counted between two and nine times. The chain employs TRBV12-3 or TRBV12-4 and TRBJ1-1; TRBD1 agrees at 9 bases. This CDR3 spans 13 amino acids. V trimming: 6 bases; J trimming: 4 bases; junction bases outside the gene matches: 3. Here the CDR3 reads CASRGTGRTEAFF. CDR3 DNA sequence: TGTGCCAGCAGAGGGACAGGGCGCACTGAAGCTTTCTTT.

This clonotype was seen more than once but under ten times. V gene TRBV7-3 combines with J gene TRBJ2-3; 9 nucleotides align to TRBD2. The trim removed 4 bases at V and 2 bases at J, leaving 4 bases unmatched. Germline CDR1 SGHTA, CDR2 FQGTGA. CDR3 length: 15 amino acids. This chain's CDR3 is CASSSTGLATDTQYF. In DNA form, the CDR3 reads TGTGCCAGCAGCTCCACGGGACTAGCCACAGATACGCAGTATTTT.

This clonotype was picked up a small number of times. The chain joins TRBV2 to TRBJ2-2; TRBD2 aligns across 9 bases. CDR3 length: 14 amino acids. The germline V gene encodes CDR1 SNHLY and CDR2 FYNNEI. J gave up 4 bases and V 8 bases, and 5 bases lay outside the gene matches. Written as DNA, the CDR3 is TGTGCCAGCGTAGGACTAGCGCTCACCGGGGAGCTGTTTTTT. This gives the protein CASVGLALTGELFF. The whole variable domain, filled in from reference TRBV2 and TRBJ2-2, reads EPEVTQTPSHQVTQMGQEVILRCVPISNHLYFYWYRQILGQKVEFLVSFYNNEISEKSEIFDDQFSVERPDGSNFTLKIRSTKLEDSAMYFCASVGLALTGELFFGEGSRLTVL.

This rearrangement joins TRBV2 to TRBJ1-4; no clear D. The V gene lost 5 bases and the J gene lost 7 bases, with 20 bases spanning the gap. This CDR3 comprises 16 residues. Germline CDR1 is SNHLY and CDR2 is FYNNEI. The CDR3 reads CASSRDGPTNGEKLFF. As DNA, the CDR3 is TGTGCCAGCAGTCGAGATGGGCCCACGAATGGTGAAAAACTGTTTTTT.